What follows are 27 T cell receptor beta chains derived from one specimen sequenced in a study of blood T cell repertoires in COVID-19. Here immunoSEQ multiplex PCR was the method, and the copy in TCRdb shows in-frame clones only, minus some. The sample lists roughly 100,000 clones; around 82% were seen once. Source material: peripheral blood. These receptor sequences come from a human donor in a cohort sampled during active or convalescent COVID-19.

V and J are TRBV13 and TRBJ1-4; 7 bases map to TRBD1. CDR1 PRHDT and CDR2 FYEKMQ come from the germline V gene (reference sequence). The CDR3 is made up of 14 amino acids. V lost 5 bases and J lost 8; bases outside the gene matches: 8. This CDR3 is CASSLQGFQEKLFF. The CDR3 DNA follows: TGTGCCAGCAGCCTACAGGGGTTTCAGGAAAAACTGTTTTTT.

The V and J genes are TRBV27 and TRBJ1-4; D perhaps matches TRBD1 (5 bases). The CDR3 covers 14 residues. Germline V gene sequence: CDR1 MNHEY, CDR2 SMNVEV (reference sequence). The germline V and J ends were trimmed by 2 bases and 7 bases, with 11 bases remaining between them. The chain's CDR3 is CASSLGRAGEKLFF. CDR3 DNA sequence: TGTGCCAGCAGTTTAGGCAGGGCAGGTGAAAAACTGTTTTTT.

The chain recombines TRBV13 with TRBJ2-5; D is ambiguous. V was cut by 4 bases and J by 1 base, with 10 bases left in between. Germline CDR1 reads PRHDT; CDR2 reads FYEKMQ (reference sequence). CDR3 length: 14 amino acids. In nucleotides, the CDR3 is TGTGCCAGCAGCTACCTCGGGTCCCAAGAGACCCAGTACTTC. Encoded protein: CASSYLGSQETQYF.

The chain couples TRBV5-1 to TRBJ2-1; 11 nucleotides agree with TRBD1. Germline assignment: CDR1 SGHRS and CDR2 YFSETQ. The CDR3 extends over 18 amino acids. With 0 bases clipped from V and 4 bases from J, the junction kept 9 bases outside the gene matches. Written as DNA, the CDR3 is TGCGCCAGCAGCTTGGACCTTCCCGGGACAGGGGGTTACAATGAGCAGTTCTTC. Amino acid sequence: CASSLDLPGTGGYNEQFF.

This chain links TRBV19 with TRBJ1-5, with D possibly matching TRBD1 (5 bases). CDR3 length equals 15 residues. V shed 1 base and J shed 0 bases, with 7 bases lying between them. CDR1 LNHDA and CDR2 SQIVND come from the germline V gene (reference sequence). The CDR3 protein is CASSIATASNQPQHF. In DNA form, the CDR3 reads TGTGCCAGTAGTATAGCGACAGCTAGCAATCAGCCCCAGCATTTT. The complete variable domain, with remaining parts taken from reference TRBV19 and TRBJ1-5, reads DGGITQSPKYLFRKEGQNVTLSCEQNLNHDAMYWYRQDPGQGLRLIYYSQIVNDFQKGDIAEGYSVSREKKESFPLTVTSAQKNPTAFYLCASSIATASNQPQHFGDGTRLSIL.

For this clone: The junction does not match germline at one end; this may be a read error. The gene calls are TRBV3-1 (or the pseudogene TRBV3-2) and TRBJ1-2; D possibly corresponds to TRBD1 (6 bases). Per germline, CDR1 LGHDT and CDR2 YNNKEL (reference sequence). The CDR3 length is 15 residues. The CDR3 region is CASSQEGGRGYGYTF. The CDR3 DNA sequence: TGTGCCAGCAGTCAAGAGGGGGGGCGAGGCTATGGCTACACCTTC.

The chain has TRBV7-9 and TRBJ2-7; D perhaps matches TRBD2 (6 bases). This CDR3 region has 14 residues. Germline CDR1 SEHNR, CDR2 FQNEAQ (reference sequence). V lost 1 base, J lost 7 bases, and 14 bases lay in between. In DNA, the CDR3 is TGTGCCAGCAGCTTAGACGGGGGAGCGTGGGAGCAGTACTTC. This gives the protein CASSLDGGAWEQYF.

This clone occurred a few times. CDR3 loop: CASSLGHVNTEAFF. CDR3 nucleotide sequence: TGTGCCAGCAGCCTCGGACACGTGAACACTGAAGCTTTCTTT. The V call is TRBV3-1 (or the pseudogene TRBV3-2), the J call TRBJ1-1; D is perhaps TRBD1 (5 bases). The CDR3 has 14 residues. V lost 4 bases and J 0 bases, leaving 9 bases between the germline ends. CDR1 is LGHDT, CDR2 YNNKEL, per germline (reference sequence).

DNA of the CDR3: TGTGCCAGCAGCTTAGCGCTAGGGGGTCAGCCCCAGCATTTT. Translation gives CASSLALGGQPQHF. The V gene is TRBV7-6, the J gene TRBJ1-5; possibly TRBD1 for D (6 bases). CDR1 is SGHVS, CDR2 FNYEAQ, per germline. The germline V and J ends were trimmed by 0 bases and 6 bases, with 9 bases remaining between them. The CDR3 length is 14 residues.

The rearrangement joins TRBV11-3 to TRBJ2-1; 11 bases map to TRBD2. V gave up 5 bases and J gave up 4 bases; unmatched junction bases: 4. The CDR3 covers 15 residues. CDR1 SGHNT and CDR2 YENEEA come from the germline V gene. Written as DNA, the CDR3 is TGTGCCAGCAGCCCGAGGACTAGCGGGTACAATGAGCAGTTCTTC. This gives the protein CASSPRTSGYNEQFF.

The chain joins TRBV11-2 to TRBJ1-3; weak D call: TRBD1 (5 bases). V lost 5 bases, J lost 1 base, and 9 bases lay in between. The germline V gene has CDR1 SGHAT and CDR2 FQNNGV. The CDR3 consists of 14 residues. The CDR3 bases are TGTGCCAGCAGCCCCAGGGATTCTGGAAACACCATATATTTT. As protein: CASSPRDSGNTIYF.

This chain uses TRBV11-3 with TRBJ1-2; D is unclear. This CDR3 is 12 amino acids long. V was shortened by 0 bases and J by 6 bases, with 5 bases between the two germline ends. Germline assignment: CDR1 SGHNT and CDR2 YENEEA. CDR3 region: CASSLDFDGYTF. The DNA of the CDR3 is TGTGCCAGCAGCTTAGATTTCGATGGCTACACCTTC.

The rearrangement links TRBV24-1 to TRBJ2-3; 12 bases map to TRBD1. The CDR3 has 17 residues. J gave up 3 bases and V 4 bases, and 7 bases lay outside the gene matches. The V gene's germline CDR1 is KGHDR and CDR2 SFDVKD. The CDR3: CATSEGQGAAQTDTQYF. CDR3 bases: TGTGCCACCAGTGAGGGACAGGGGGCTGCCCAGACAGATACGCAGTATTTT.

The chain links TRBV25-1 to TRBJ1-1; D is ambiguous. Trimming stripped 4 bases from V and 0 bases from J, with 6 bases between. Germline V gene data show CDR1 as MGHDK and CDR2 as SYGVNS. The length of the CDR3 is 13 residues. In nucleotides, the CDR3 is TGTGCCAGCAGTGTTCAGATGAACACTGAAGCTTTCTTT. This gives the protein CASSVQMNTEAFF.

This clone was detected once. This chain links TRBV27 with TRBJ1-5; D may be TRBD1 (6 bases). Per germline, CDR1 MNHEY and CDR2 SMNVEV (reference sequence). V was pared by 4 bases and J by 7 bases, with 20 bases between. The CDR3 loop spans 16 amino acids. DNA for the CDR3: TGTGCCAGCAGTTCAGTGGGTAGGGGGTCAGGGCAGCCCCAGCATTTT. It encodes CASSSVGRGSGQPQHF.

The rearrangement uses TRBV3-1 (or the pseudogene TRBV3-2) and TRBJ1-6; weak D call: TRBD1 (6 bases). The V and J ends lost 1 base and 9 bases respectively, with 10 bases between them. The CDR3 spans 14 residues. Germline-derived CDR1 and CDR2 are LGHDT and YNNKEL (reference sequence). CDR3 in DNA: TGTGCCAGCAGCCAAGCCCAGGGGACTTCACCCCTCCACTTT. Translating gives CASSQAQGTSPLHF.

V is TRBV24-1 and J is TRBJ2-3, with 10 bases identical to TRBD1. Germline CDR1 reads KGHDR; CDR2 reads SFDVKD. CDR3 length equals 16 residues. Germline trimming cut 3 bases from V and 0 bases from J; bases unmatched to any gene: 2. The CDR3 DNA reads TGTGCCACCAGTGATATGGGACAGGGGAGCACAGATACGCAGTATTTT. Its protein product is CATSDMGQGSTDTQYF.

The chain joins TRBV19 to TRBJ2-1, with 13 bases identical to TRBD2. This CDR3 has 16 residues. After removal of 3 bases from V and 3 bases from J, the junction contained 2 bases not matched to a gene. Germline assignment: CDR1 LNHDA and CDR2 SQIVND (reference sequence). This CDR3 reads CASSIRTSGGYNEQFF. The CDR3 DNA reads TGTGCCAGTAGTATCCGGACTAGCGGGGGCTACAATGAGCAGTTCTTC. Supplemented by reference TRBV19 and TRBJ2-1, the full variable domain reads DGGITQSPKYLFRKEGQNVTLSCEQNLNHDAMYWYRQDPGQGLRLIYYSQIVNDFQKGDIAEGYSVSREKKESFPLTVTSAQKNPTAFYLCASSIRTSGGYNEQFFGPGTRLTVL.

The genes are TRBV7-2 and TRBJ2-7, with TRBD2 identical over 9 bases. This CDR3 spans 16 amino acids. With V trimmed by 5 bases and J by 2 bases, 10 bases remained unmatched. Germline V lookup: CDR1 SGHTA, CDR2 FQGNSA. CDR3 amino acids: CASSTHGLAYAYEQYF. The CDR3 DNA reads TGTGCCAGCAGCACACACGGACTAGCGTACGCCTACGAGCAGTACTTC. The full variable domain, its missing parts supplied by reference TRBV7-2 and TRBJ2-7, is GAGVSQSPSNKVTEKGKDVELRCDPISGHTALYWYRQSLGQGLEFLIYFQGNSAPDKSGLPSDRFSAERTGGSVSTLTIQRTQQEDSAVYLCASSTHGLAYAYEQYFGPGTRLTVT.

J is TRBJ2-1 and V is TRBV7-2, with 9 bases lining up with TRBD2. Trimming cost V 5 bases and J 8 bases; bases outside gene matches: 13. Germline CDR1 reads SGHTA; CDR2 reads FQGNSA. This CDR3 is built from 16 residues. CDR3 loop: CASSPPGLAGLDEQFF. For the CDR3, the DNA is TGTGCCAGCAGCCCCCCCGGGCTAGCGGGGTTAGATGAGCAGTTCTTC.

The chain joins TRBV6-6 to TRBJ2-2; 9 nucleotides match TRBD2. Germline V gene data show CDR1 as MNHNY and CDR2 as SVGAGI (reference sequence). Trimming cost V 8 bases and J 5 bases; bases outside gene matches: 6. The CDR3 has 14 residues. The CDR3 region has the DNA TGTGCCAGCGAGGGGCTAGCGGGGACCGGGGAGCTGTTTTTT. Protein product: CASEGLAGTGELFF.

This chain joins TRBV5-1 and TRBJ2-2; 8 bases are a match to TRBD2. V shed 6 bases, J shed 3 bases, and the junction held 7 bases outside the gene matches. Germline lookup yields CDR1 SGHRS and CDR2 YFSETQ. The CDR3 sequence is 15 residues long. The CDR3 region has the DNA TGCGCCAGCACCCTTAGCGGGGCGGACACCGGGGAGCTGTTTTTT. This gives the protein CASTLSGADTGELFF.

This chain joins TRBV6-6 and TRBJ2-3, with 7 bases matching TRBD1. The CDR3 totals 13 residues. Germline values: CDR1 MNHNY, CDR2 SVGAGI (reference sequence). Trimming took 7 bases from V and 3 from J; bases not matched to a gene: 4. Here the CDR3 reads CASKGARTDTQYF. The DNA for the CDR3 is TGTGCCAGCAAGGGGGCGCGAACAGATACGCAGTATTTT.

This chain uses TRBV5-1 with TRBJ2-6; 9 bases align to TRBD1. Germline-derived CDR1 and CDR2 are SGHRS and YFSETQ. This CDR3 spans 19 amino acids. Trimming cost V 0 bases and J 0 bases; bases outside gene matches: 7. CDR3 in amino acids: CASSLGTGTGSSGANVLTF. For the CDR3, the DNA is TGCGCCAGCAGCTTGGGTACCGGGACAGGGAGCTCTGGGGCCAACGTCCTGACTTTC.

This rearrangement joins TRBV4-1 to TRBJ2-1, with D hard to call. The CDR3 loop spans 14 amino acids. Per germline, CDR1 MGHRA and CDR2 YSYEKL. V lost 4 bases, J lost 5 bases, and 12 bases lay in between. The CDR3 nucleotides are TGCGCCAGCAGCCCGGTTACGCGAAACAATGAGCAGTTCTTC. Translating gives CASSPVTRNNEQFF.

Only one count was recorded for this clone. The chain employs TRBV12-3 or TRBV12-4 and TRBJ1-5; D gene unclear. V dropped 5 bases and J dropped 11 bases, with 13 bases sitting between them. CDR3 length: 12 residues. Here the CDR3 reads CASSETALAQHF. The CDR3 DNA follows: TGTGCCAGCAGTGAAACTGCCCTAGCCCAGCATTTT.

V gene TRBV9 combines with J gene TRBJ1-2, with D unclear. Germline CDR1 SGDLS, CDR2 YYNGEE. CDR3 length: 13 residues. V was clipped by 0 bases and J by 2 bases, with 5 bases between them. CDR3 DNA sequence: TGTGCCAGCAGCGTAGGGCAGAACTATGGCTACACCTTC. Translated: CASSVGQNYGYTF.